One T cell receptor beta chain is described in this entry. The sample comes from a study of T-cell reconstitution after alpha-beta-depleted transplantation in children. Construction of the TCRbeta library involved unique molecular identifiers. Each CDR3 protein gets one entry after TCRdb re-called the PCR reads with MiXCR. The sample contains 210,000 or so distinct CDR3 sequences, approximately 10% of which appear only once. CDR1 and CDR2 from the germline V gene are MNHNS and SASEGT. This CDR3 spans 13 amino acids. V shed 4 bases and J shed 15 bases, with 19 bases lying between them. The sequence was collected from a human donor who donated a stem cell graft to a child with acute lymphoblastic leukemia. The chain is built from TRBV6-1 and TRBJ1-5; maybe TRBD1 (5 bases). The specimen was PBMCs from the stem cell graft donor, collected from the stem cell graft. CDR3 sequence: CASSATTEGNGHF. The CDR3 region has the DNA TGTGCCAGCAGTGCCACCACGGAGGGGAATGGGCATTTT.